A single sample gave rise to the 9 T cell receptor beta chains below, sequenced in a study of vaccination effects on CD4 cells after COVID-19. Scientists isolated CD4+ T cells after a roughly 10-day culture period ended. These receptors have no identified antigens. Sequencing used immunoSEQ multiplex PCR; TCRdb keeps in-frame clones, though not all of them. The sample consists of some 30,000 clones, 70% to 80% of them appearing once. Material: CD4+ T cells from PBMCs cultured without peptide, obtained before COVID-19 vaccination. These receptors all come from a human donor who received a COVID-19 vaccine.

The chain couples TRBV19 to TRBJ2-5; D may be TRBD1 or TRBD2 (6 bases each). The CDR3 contains 15 residues. Germline CDR1 reads LNHDA; CDR2 reads SQIVND (reference sequence). The V end lost 5 bases, the J end lost 2 bases, and 15 bases lay between the germline ends. DNA for the CDR3: TGTGCCAGTAGTGGCTGGGGGGCAGGGCAAGAGACCCAGTACTTC. Its protein is CASSGWGAGQETQYF. Using reference TRBV19 and TRBJ2-5 for the parts outside the CDR3, the full variable domain is DGGITQSPKYLFRKEGQNVTLSCEQNLNHDAMYWYRQDPGQGLRLIYYSQIVNDFQKGDIAEGYSVSREKKESFPLTVTSAQKNPTAFYLCASSGWGAGQETQYFGPGTRLLVL.

The rearrangement joins TRBV15 to TRBJ2-7; 10 nucleotides agree with TRBD2. Trimming took 0 bases from V and 0 from J; bases not matched to a gene: 8. In germline, CDR1 is LNHNV, CDR2 YYDKDF (reference sequence). The CDR3 is 18 amino acids. The CDR3 here is CATSREPGLARSSYEQYF. For the CDR3, the DNA is TGTGCCACCAGCAGAGAACCGGGACTAGCGAGGAGCTCCTACGAGCAGTACTTC.

The V and J genes are TRBV5-4 and TRBJ2-7, with 7 positions matching TRBD1. This CDR3 region has 15 residues. The V and J ends lost 4 bases and 2 bases, in that order; junction bases with no gene match: 9. CDR1 and CDR2 from the germline V gene are SGHNT and YYREEE (reference sequence). CDR3 amino acids: CASSRALGTAYEQYF. DNA for the CDR3: TGTGCCAGCAGCCGGGCTCTAGGGACAGCCTACGAGCAGTACTTC.

V gene TRBV5-6 combines with J gene TRBJ1-6; D might be TRBD1 (6 bases). V was pared by 3 bases and J by 5 bases, with 15 bases between. CDR3 size: 16 residues. From germline, CDR1 is SGHDT and CDR2 YYEEEE. CDR3 sequence reads: CASSWRDNRHNSPLHF. DNA of the CDR3: TGTGCCAGCAGCTGGAGGGACAACCGACATAATTCACCCCTCCACTTT.

This clone showed up just a few times. The chain couples TRBV11-2 to TRBJ2-7; 10 bases are a match to TRBD2. Looked up from germline, CDR1 is SGHAT and CDR2 is FQNNGV. This CDR3 contains 14 residues. The junction had 3 bases not matched to a gene; V was cut back by 1 base and J by 6 bases. CDR3 residues: CASSLVQRGGEQYF. The CDR3 nucleotides read TGTGCCAGCAGCTTAGTTCAGCGGGGGGGCGAGCAGTACTTC.

This clone was observed a single time. The V call is TRBV19, the J call TRBJ1-4; no reliable D call. Germline-derived CDR1 and CDR2 are LNHDA and SQIVND (reference sequence). With 2 bases removed from V and 0 bases from J, the gap between germline ends came to 7 bases. This CDR3 region has 15 residues. The DNA of the CDR3 is TGTGCCAGTAGTATATTCGGAGCAACTAATGAAAAACTGTTTTTT. It specifies CASSIFGATNEKLFF.

The J gene is TRBJ1-2, the V gene TRBV9, with 9 positions matching TRBD1. After removal of 4 bases from V and 6 bases from J, the junction contained 10 bases not matched to a gene. Germline V gene data show CDR1 as SGDLS and CDR2 as YYNGEE. The CDR3 has 15 amino acids. This chain's CDR3 is CASSLSVQGADGYTF. For the CDR3, the DNA is TGTGCCAGCAGCCTTAGCGTACAGGGGGCGGATGGCTACACCTTC. Complete variable domain (other parts from reference TRBV9 and TRBJ1-2): DSGVTQTPKHLITATGQRVTLRCSPRSGDLSVYWYQQSLDQGLQFLIQYYNGEERAKGNILERFSAQQFPDLHSELNLSSLELGDSALYFCASSLSVQGADGYTFGSGTRLTVV.

This clone was recorded a few times. The genes are TRBV3-1 (or the pseudogene TRBV3-2) and TRBJ1-4; 11 bases align to TRBD1. Germline-derived CDR1 and CDR2 are LGHDT and YNNKEL (reference sequence). CDR3 length equals 17 residues. V gave up 1 base and J gave up 6 bases; unmatched junction bases: 7. CDR3 bases: TGTGCCAGCAGCCAAGCACTACCGGGACAGGGGGATGAAAAACTGTTTTTT. Amino acid sequence: CASSQALPGQGDEKLFF.

The V and J genes are TRBV2 and TRBJ2-5, with TRBD2 matching over 9 bases. Germline CDR1 and CDR2: SNHLY and FYNNEI. With 3 bases clipped from V and 5 bases from J, the junction kept 7 bases outside the gene matches. This CDR3 is built from 15 residues. This chain's CDR3 is CASSDLRGGLETQYF. The CDR3 nucleotides read TGTGCCAGCAGTGATCTGCGGGGGGGCCTGGAGACCCAGTACTTC.